A single sample is the source of the 5 T cell receptor beta chains below, sequenced in a study of shared clonotypes between healthy human individuals. The protocol was immunoSEQ multiplex PCR, while the TCRdb copy is restricted to in-frame clones and leaves out a portion. Among 2 million to 2.5 million clones listed, roughly 92% were seen once. Material for sequencing was naive CD4+ T cells from PBMCs. Indicated subset: CD45RA+ positively selected. The receptors shown here come from a man between 18 and 29 years old in good health. Some clones in this sample may be carry-over from other donors' samples.

The J gene is TRBJ2-5, the V gene TRBV7-3, with 11 bases fitting TRBD1. CDR1 and CDR2 from the germline V gene are SGHTA and FQGTGA. CDR3 length equals 17 residues. V dropped 5 bases and J dropped 5; count of bases not matched to a gene: 13. The CDR3 protein is CASSLKDRGLWYETQYF. The CDR3 region has the DNA TGTGCCAGCAGCCTAAAGGACAGGGGGCTATGGTATGAGACCCAGTACTTC.

This sequence joins TRBV18 and TRBJ2-6; D possibly uses TRBD1 or TRBD2 (5 bases each). The germline V and J ends were trimmed by 7 bases and 2 bases, with 12 bases remaining between them. The CDR3 loop spans 15 amino acids. The germline gives CDR1 KGHSH, CDR2 LQKENI. The CDR3 sequence: CASFTGAAGANVLTF. The CDR3 DNA follows: TGTGCCAGCTTCACCGGGGCTGCTGGGGCCAACGTCCTGACTTTC.

The sample holds a few counts of this clone. The CDR3 DNA sequence: TGTGCCAGCAGCCAAGATCTAGCGGGATATTCAGATACGCAGTATTTT. Translated: CASSQDLAGYSDTQYF. The rearrangement links TRBV4-2 to TRBJ2-3, with TRBD2 matching over 9 bases. Germline V gene sequence: CDR1 LGHNA, CDR2 YNFKEQ. This CDR3 is 16 amino acids long. The J segment lost 4 bases and the V segment lost 0 bases, leaving 5 bases of the junction unmatched.

This clone was seen only once. The rearrangement links TRBV5-1 to TRBJ1-2; 10 bases map to TRBD1. V lost 2 bases, J lost 8 bases, and 9 bases stayed unmatched. CDR3 length: 15 amino acids. The germline V gene has CDR1 SGHRS and CDR2 YFSETQ. The CDR3 DNA reads as TGCGCCAGCAGCTTACTGACAGGGGGCGGTGCGGGCTACACCTTC. Translating it yields CASSLLTGGGAGYTF.

The chain combines TRBV6-6 with TRBJ2-7, with D unclear. This CDR3 has 15 residues. V lost 3 bases, J lost 0 bases, and 12 bases lay in between. The germline gives CDR1 MNHNY, CDR2 SVGAGI (reference sequence). As DNA, the CDR3 is TGTGCCAGCAGTTATCGCCAGGACCTCTCCTACGAGCAGTACTTC. Translated: CASSYRQDLSYEQYF.